The T cell receptor beta chain under discussion was sequenced for a study of blood T cell repertoires in COVID-19. Looking at the study overall: From T cells, B-cell-depleted T cells, or PBMCs came the material, which was cDNA or gDNA.

Only in-frame clones appear in the TCRdb table, and some are missing; sequencing was by immunoSEQ multiplex PCR. Found here are around 47,000 clones, 88% of them singletons; the top ten hold around a tenth. The CDR3 spans 16 residues. The junction had 7 bases not matched to a gene; V was cut back by 0 bases and J by 4 bases. Germline V CDR1 and CDR2: LNHNV, YYDKDF (reference sequence). The sequencing sample was made of peripheral blood. V is TRBV15 and J is TRBJ1-2; 8 bases are shared with TRBD1. The origin of this receptor is a man aged 50 to 59 with active COVID-19. CDR3 in DNA: TGTGCCACCAGCAGAGATATCACAGGGGGTGTCTATGGCTACACCTTC. Amino acids: CATSRDITGGVYGYTF.